Each of the 24 T cell receptor beta chains below was sequenced from the same sample in a study of blood T cell repertoires in COVID-19 (dated by TCRdb to 2020 to 2022). Preparation of the library involved the immunoSEQ multiplex PCR assay. Held by TCRdb, this immuneACCESS table contains in-frame sequences only and omits some clones. Under half of the omission traces to an unresolved V gene where checked; the cause of the rest is unknown. The sample contains about 260,000 clones, around 87% of them found a single time. The ten largest account for 1.5% of the sample. What was sequenced was peripheral blood. These TCRs come from a woman aged 40 to 55 who had recovered from COVID-19.

The rearrangement links TRBV7-9 to TRBJ2-1; TRBD1 agrees at 7 bases. V was clipped by 5 bases and J by 15 bases; unmatched bases: 7. The CDR3 is 11 residues long. CDR1 and CDR2 (germline): SEHNR, FQNEAQ (reference sequence). CDR3 in amino acids: CASSLRDSMFF. As DNA, the CDR3 is TGTGCCAGCAGCCTCCGGGACAGCATGTTCTTC.

The table lists this clone with a count of one. The chain has TRBV3-1 (or the pseudogene TRBV3-2) and TRBJ1-2; 7 bases are shared with TRBD1. Germline CDR1 LGHDT, CDR2 YNNKEL (reference sequence). The CDR3 runs to 13 residues. V lost 4 bases and J lost 6; bases outside the gene matches: 5. The CDR3 DNA sequence: TGTGCCAGCAGCCTACAGGGGCGACATGGCTACACCTTC. Its translation is CASSLQGRHGYTF.

The chain recombines TRBV11-2 with TRBJ1-5; 7 bases match TRBD1. The CDR3 is 16 amino acids. Germline values: CDR1 SGHAT, CDR2 FQNNGV. V gave up 3 bases and J gave up 6 bases; unmatched junction bases: 11. The CDR3 DNA is TGTGCCAGCAGCTTGCCGGACAGGAGGAATGGTCAGCCCCAGCATTTT. This encodes CASSLPDRRNGQPQHF.

V gene TRBV5-1 combines with J gene TRBJ2-3, with D unclear. Germline V gives CDR1 SGHRS, CDR2 YFSETQ. V was cut by 7 bases and J by 0 bases, with 9 bases left in between. The CDR3 length is 13 residues. The CDR3, as DNA: TGCGCCAGCGTTGAGGCTAGCACAGATACGCAGTATTTT. As protein: CASVEASTDTQYF. The variable domain in full, completed from reference TRBV5-1 and TRBJ2-3, reads KAGVTQTPRYLIKTRGQQVTLSCSPISGHRSVSWYQQTPGQGLQFLFEYFSETQRNKGNFPGRFSGRQFSNSRSEMNVSTLELGDSALYLCASVEASTDTQYFGPGTRLTVL.

The CDR3 spells CASSYRAQGAQYF. The CDR3 DNA is TGTGCCAGCAGTTACCGGGCCCAGGGGGCCCAGTACTTC. The V call is TRBV28, the J call TRBJ2-5, with 7 bases identical to TRBD1. Germline V gives CDR1 MDHEN, CDR2 SYDVKM. Trimming at V came to 4 bases and at J to 9 bases, leaving 8 bases not matched to a gene. This CDR3 spans 13 amino acids.

V and J are TRBV6-5 and TRBJ2-3; tentatively, D is TRBD2 (5 bases). Trimming took 2 bases from V and 6 from J, leaving 9 bases between them. The CDR3 extends over 13 amino acids. Germline loops: CDR1 MNHEY, CDR2 SVGAGI. CDR3 DNA sequence: TGTGCCAGCAGTTACGGGCCGGGGGATACGCAGTATTTT. Translating gives CASSYGPGDTQYF.

This rearrangement joins TRBV11-2 to TRBJ2-3, with 11 bases that match TRBD2. The J segment lost 6 bases and the V segment lost 1 base, leaving 12 bases of the junction unmatched. The CDR3 sequence is 18 residues long. Germline CDR1 and CDR2: SGHAT and FQNNGV. CDR3: CASSLGRLAGGTQDTQYF. CDR3 bases: TGTGCCAGCAGCTTAGGCCGATTAGCGGGGGGGACACAGGATACGCAGTATTTT.

The gene calls are TRBV6-5 and TRBJ2-7; D perhaps matches TRBD2 (6 bases). CDR1 is MNHEY and CDR2 is SVGAGI in the germline V gene. Trimming cost V 1 base and J 6 bases, with 10 bases left between them. This CDR3 spans 13 amino acids. CDR3 nucleotide sequence: TGTGCCAGCAGTTACTATTACGGGGGCGAGCAGTACTTC. It translates to CASSYYYGGEQYF.

J is TRBJ1-3 and V is TRBV6-6; 10 bases are a match to TRBD1. Germline values: CDR1 MNHNY, CDR2 SVGAGI (reference sequence). V shed 6 bases, J shed 3 bases, and the junction held 5 bases outside the gene matches. The CDR3 has 15 residues. CDR3 sequence: CASSPDRGHGNTIYF. DNA of the CDR3: TGTGCCAGCAGCCCTGACAGGGGGCATGGAAACACCATATATTTT.

The chain joins TRBV5-1 to TRBJ2-1; D is perhaps TRBD1 (5 bases). CDR3 size: 14 residues. Germline V gene sequence: CDR1 SGHRS, CDR2 YFSETQ. Trimming left V 4 bases short and J 4 bases short, with 12 bases between. DNA for the CDR3: TGCGCCAGCAGCCCCCAGACAGTTTACAATGAGCAGTTCTTC. Amino acid sequence: CASSPQTVYNEQFF.

The J gene is TRBJ1-2, the V gene TRBV5-1, with 10 positions matching TRBD1. Germline-derived CDR1 and CDR2 are SGHRS and YFSETQ. The V segment lost 4 bases and the J segment 2 bases; nucleotides outside the gene matches: 5. The CDR3 contains 15 residues. As DNA, the CDR3 is TGCGCCAGCAGCCCCGGACAGGGGGACAACTATGGCTACACCTTC. Protein sequence: CASSPGQGDNYGYTF.

The J gene is TRBJ1-1, the V gene TRBV11-2, with a possible D match to TRBD1 (5 bases). The germline CDR1 and CDR2 sequences are SGHAT and FQNNGV. This CDR3 has 12 amino acids. With 4 bases removed from V and 11 bases from J, the gap between germline ends came to 14 bases. For the CDR3, the DNA is TGTGCCAGCAGCTCCCTGGGGGGAAGGGCTTTCTTT. As protein: CASSSLGGRAFF.

The rearrangement uses TRBV29-1 and TRBJ2-3, with D possibly being TRBD1 (6 bases). Per the germline V gene, CDR1 is SQVTM and CDR2 is ANQGSEA. V lost 7 bases, J lost 4 bases, and 9 bases lay in between. The CDR3 loop spans 11 amino acids. The CDR3 DNA reads TGCAGCGCCGCAGGGGCAGATACGCAGTATTTT. Translation: CSAAGADTQYF.

The gene calls are TRBV5-8 and TRBJ2-5; tentatively, D is TRBD2 (6 bases). This CDR3 spans 11 amino acids. Germline V lookup: CDR1 SGHTS, CDR2 YDEGEE. V shed 7 bases and J shed 7 bases, with 11 bases lying between them. The CDR3 protein is CASPGGRTQYF. CDR3 sequence (DNA): TGTGCCAGCCCTGGAGGGCGGACCCAGTACTTC.

This rearrangement joins TRBV9 to TRBJ1-1; 10 bases line up with TRBD1. This CDR3 spans 15 amino acids. CDR1 SGDLS and CDR2 YYNGEE come from the germline V gene. V was pared by 2 bases and J by 4 bases, with 5 bases of the junction left unmatched. CDR3 coding DNA: TGTGCCAGCAGCGTTAAGACAGGGGGCGGCACTGAAGCTTTCTTT. This translates into CASSVKTGGGTEAFF.

The chain recombines TRBV19 with TRBJ1-2; no clear D. Germline V gives CDR1 LNHDA, CDR2 SQIVND (reference sequence). V lost 7 bases to trimming and J lost 8 bases, with 11 bases between them. The CDR3 spans 11 residues. CDR3 sequence reads: CASMGWQGYTF. The CDR3 nucleotides are TGTGCCAGTATGGGCTGGCAAGGCTACACCTTC.

In regard to this clone: One end of the junction does not line up with germline, which may come from a read error. The chain carries TRBV27 and TRBJ1-2, with D possibly being TRBD1 (5 bases). CDR3 size: 10 residues. Germline assignment: CDR1 MNHEY and CDR2 SMNVEV (reference sequence). The CDR3 sequence: CASSLSGGSF. In nucleotides, the CDR3 is TGTGCCAGCAGTTTATCGGGGGGATCCTTC.

The V call is TRBV27, the J call TRBJ2-1; D is perhaps TRBD2 (5 bases). The CDR3 totals 15 residues. Trimming took 5 bases from V and 6 from J, leaving 17 bases between them. Per the germline V gene, CDR1 is MNHEY and CDR2 is SMNVEV (reference sequence). CDR3 protein: CASSKDPSGSNEQFF. The DNA for the CDR3 is TGTGCCAGCAGTAAGGACCCTAGTGGGAGCAATGAGCAGTTCTTC.

V is TRBV29-1 and J is TRBJ2-5; the D gene is possibly TRBD2 (6 bases). The ends were cut back, 2 bases at V and 4 bases at J, with 17 bases in the middle. CDR3 length: 15 residues. Per germline, CDR1 SQVTM and CDR2 ANQGSEA. The CDR3 coding sequence is TGCAGCGTTGAAAGGGGTAGGGGAGGTACAGAGACCCAGTACTTC. As protein: CSVERGRGGTETQYF.

The V gene is TRBV7-9, the J gene TRBJ1-1, with TRBD1 identical over 7 bases. Trimming took 2 bases from V and 5 from J; bases not matched to a gene: 8. CDR1 SEHNR and CDR2 FQNEAQ come from the germline V gene (reference sequence). There are 15 residues in the CDR3. The CDR3 DNA reads TGTGCCAGCAGCTTATTGACAGGGACGGGGACTGAAGCTTTCTTT. It is translated as CASSLLTGTGTEAFF.

The rearrangement joins TRBV15 to TRBJ2-5; 9 bases line up with TRBD1. The CDR3 covers 15 residues. V lost 3 bases and J lost 6; bases outside the gene matches: 8. Germline V gene data show CDR1 as LNHNV and CDR2 as YYDKDF (reference sequence). CDR3 protein: CATSSSGTGHQTQYF. DNA of the CDR3: TGTGCCACCAGCAGTTCCGGGACAGGGCATCAGACCCAGTACTTC. The whole variable domain, remainder taken from reference TRBV15 and TRBJ2-5, is DAMVIQNPRYQVTQFGKPVTLSCSQTLNHNVMYWYQQKSSQAPKLLFHYYDKDFNNEADTPDNFQSRRPNTSFCFLDIRSPGLGDTAMYLCATSSSGTGHQTQYFGPGTRLLVL.

The V gene is TRBV4-3, the J gene TRBJ2-7; tentatively, D is TRBD1 (5 bases). The CDR3 has 17 amino acids. From germline, CDR1 is LGHNA and CDR2 YSLEER. Deletions cut 4 bases from V and 0 bases from J, with 19 bases between. The CDR3 DNA follows: TGCGCCAGCAGCCGAAAGTCCCCAGGGATGGGCTCCTACGAGCAGTACTTC. Encoded protein: CASSRKSPGMGSYEQYF.

The chain couples TRBV30 to TRBJ2-1; D not resolved. Trimming left V 0 bases short and J 15 bases short, with 18 bases between. The CDR3 is 13 amino acids. Germline loops: CDR1 GTSNPN, CDR2 SVGIG (reference sequence). DNA for the CDR3: TGTGCCTGGAGTGTACGAGGCACGACTTCGGCGTTCTTC. Its translation: CAWSVRGTTSAFF.

The chain is built from TRBV7-9 and TRBJ2-7; D gene ambiguous. Germline-derived CDR1 and CDR2 are SEHNR and FQNEAQ (reference sequence). The V end was cut by 5 bases, the J end by 9 bases, with 20 bases between. The CDR3 consists of 14 residues. The CDR3 DNA sequence: TGTGCCAGCAGCCCTACGGGTGGTCACACCGTGCAGTACTTC. As protein: CASSPTGGHTVQYF.